This is a list of T cell receptor beta chains from one sample in a study of graft-versus-host responses after intestinal transplantation. Their antigens are not known. Here immunoSEQ multiplex PCR was the method, and the copy in TCRdb shows in-frame clones only, minus some. The sample gives about 90,000 clones, just under 95% of which show up once; about 0.28% is in the top ten. The source was unstimulated CD4+ T cells sorted from spleen or lymph node cells, collected before intestinal transplant. These receptor sequences come from a human donor who received an intestinal transplant. Both conserved end residues are part of each CDR3. A D gene is named only where the DNA matches it firmly. Rows may omit the clone size; those that give it use once, few, many or a size class.

d_gene,abundance,j_gene,v_gene,CDR3aa,CDR3nt
NA,NA,TRBJ2-7,TRBV18,CASSPTEYEQYF,TGTGCCAGCTCACCGACAGAATACGAGCAGTACTTC
NA,NA,TRBJ2-4,TRBV30,CAWSVRTGTLAKNIQYF,TGTGCCTGGAGTGTACGAACAGGGACCTTAGCCAAAAACATTCAGTACTTC
TRBD2,NA,TRBJ2-1,TRBV5-6,CASSLRTSGSSLYNEQFF,TGTGCCAGCAGCTTACGGACTAGCGGGAGTTCCCTCTACAATGAGCAGTTCTTC
TRBD1,NA,TRBJ2-1,TRBV7-2,CASSSRQGMEDEQFF,TGTGCCAGCAGCTCCCGACAGGGGATGGAAGATGAGCAGTTCTTC
NA,NA,TRBJ1-1,TRBV5-6,CASSHKFGGGPTEAFF,TGTGCCAGCAGTCACAAATTCGGGGGAGGTCCCACTGAAGCTTTCTTT
NA,NA,TRBJ2-5,TRBV6-1,CASSDLSLVTQYF,TGTGCCAGCAGTGATCTGAGTTTGGTGACCCAGTACTTC
NA,NA,TRBJ1-2,TRBV14,CASSQDLISYGYTF,TGTGCCAGCAGCCAAGATCTGATCAGTTATGGCTACACCTTC
TRBD1,NA,TRBJ1-2,TRBV6-1,CASRGTGVVYGYTF,TGTGCCAGCAGGGGGACAGGGGTGGTCTATGGCTACACCTTC
NA,NA,TRBJ2-6,TRBV5-6,CASSREVRSGANVLTF,TGTGCCAGCAGCCGTGAGGTACGCTCTGGGGCCAACGTCCTGACTTTC
NA,NA,TRBJ2-1,TRBV4-1,CASSQEAVDSYNEQFF,TGCGCCAGCAGCCAAGAGGCGGTTGACTCCTACAATGAGCAGTTCTTC
TRBD2,NA,TRBJ2-2,TRBV5-1,CASSLLSTSGRSGELFF,TGCGCCAGCAGCTTGCTATCGACTAGCGGGAGAAGCGGGGAGCTGTTTTTT
TRBD2,NA,TRBJ2-4,TRBV19,CASTGLAGLAKNIQYF,TGTGCCAGTACAGGACTAGCGGGACTAGCCAAAAACATTCAGTACTTC
TRBD2,once,TRBJ2-1,TRBV4-1,CASSQERGTSGYNEQFF,TGCGCCAGCAGCCAAGAGAGGGGGACTAGCGGGTACAATGAGCAGTTCTTC
TRBD1,once,TRBJ1-1,TRBV14,CASSQEARGMTEAFF,TGTGCCAGCAGCCAAGAAGCCAGGGGGATGACTGAAGCTTTCTTT
NA,NA,TRBJ2-7,TRBV5-1,CASSLWTRYEQYF,TGCGCCAGCAGCTTGTGGACCAGATACGAGCAGTACTTC
TRBD2,NA,TRBJ2-1,TRBV18,CASSPPGQGGYNEQFF,TGTGCCAGCTCACCGCCTGGGCAGGGAGGGTACAATGAGCAGTTCTTC
NA,NA,TRBJ1-1,TRBV6-5,CASSYGTRPTEAFF,TGTGCCAGCAGTTACGGGACTCGTCCCACTGAAGCTTTCTTT
TRBD1,few,TRBJ2-6,TRBV5-1,CASSGATGISGANVLTF,TGCGCCAGCAGCGGTGCGACAGGGATCTCTGGGGCCAACGTCCTGACTTTC
TRBD1,NA,TRBJ2-5,TRBV27,CASSLWPGGLETQYF,TGTGCCAGCAGTTTATGGCCAGGGGGTTTAGAGACCCAGTACTTC
NA,NA,TRBJ2-1,TRBV7-3,CASSPESGTYNEQFF,TGTGCCAGCAGCCCCGAATCCGGGACCTACAATGAGCAGTTCTTC
NA,NA,TRBJ2-7,TRBV25-1,CASSEFGSYEQYF,TGTGCCAGCAGTGAATTCGGCAGCTACGAGCAGTACTTC
NA,NA,TRBJ1-1,TRBV11-2,CASSLEGGSNTEAFF,TGTGCCAGCAGCTTAGAGGGGGGTTCGAACACTGAAGCTTTCTTT
TRBD1,NA,TRBJ2-7,TRBV6-5,CASSIRTGPYEQYF,TGTGCCAGCAGTATAAGGACAGGGCCCTACGAGCAGTACTTC
TRBD1,NA,TRBJ1-1,TRBV11-2,CASSSDRAQGTEAFF,TGTGCCAGCAGCTCAGACAGGGCCCAAGGAACTGAAGCTTTCTTT
NA,NA,TRBJ2-7,TRBV2,CASSSRPGQGGEQYF,TGTGCCAGCAGTTCTCGGCCGGGGCAGGGAGGCGAGCAGTACTTC
TRBD1,NA,TRBJ2-3,TRBV2,CASRGTGGTDTQYF,TGTGCCAGCAGAGGTACAGGGGGCACAGATACGCAGTATTTT
TRBD1,NA,TRBJ1-2,TRBV6-5,CACKSRQGGNYGYTF,TGTGCCTGCAAGAGTAGACAGGGTGGGAACTATGGCTACACCTTC
TRBD1,NA,TRBJ1-6,TRBV20-1,CGVEGAKRFHF,TGCGGGGTCGAGGGGGCCAAGAGGTTCCACTTT
TRBD2,NA,TRBJ2-7,TRBV27,CASGWGSGPYSYEQYF,TGTGCCAGCGGTTGGGGTAGCGGGCCTTACTCCTACGAGCAGTACTTC
TRBD2,NA,TRBJ2-7,TRBV15,CATSRGLAGIHEQYF,TGTGCCACCAGCAGAGGACTAGCGGGAATCCACGAGCAGTACTTC